Presented here are 15 T cell receptor beta chains from one specimen sequenced in a study of cytomegalovirus exposure and HLA in healthy donors. The PCR ran on 60 Vbeta and 13 Jbeta primers. Sequencing used immunoSEQ multiplex PCR; TCRdb keeps in-frame clones, though not all of them. The sample includes approximately 100,000 clones, approximately 66% of them seen just once. Sequences were obtained from PBMCs. These receptors were collected from a man aged 40-55 years in good health and CMV-seropositive.

This clone was seen only a few times. The chain couples TRBV13 to TRBJ2-2; TRBD1 might be the D (6 bases). Trimming shortened V by 7 bases and J by 5 bases, and 20 bases separated the two germline ends. The CDR3 extends over 16 amino acids. CDR1 and CDR2 from the germline V gene are PRHDT and FYEKMQ (reference sequence). CDR3 DNA: TGTGCCAGCACTCCTCGGGACAAAGGGGCGACCGGGGAGCTGTTTTTT. This codes for CASTPRDKGATGELFF.

V is TRBV7-3 and J is TRBJ2-7; tentative D call: TRBD1 (5 bases). This CDR3 comprises 13 residues. V gave up 5 bases and J gave up 6 bases, with 14 bases separating them. Germline assignment: CDR1 SGHTA and CDR2 FQGTGA. Written as DNA, the CDR3 is TGTGCCAGCAGCAACCAGGGATCTGGCGAGCAGTACTTC. Protein sequence: CASSNQGSGEQYF. Complete variable domain (other parts from reference TRBV7-3 and TRBJ2-7): GAGVSQTPSNKVTEKGKYVELRCDPISGHTALYWYRQSLGQGPEFLIYFQGTGAADDSGLPNDRFFAVRPEGSVSTLKIQRTERGDSAVYLCASSNQGSGEQYFGPGTRLTVT.

This clone was seen a single time. This chain connects TRBV28 to TRBJ2-3; D gene uncertain. Germline loops: CDR1 MDHEN, CDR2 SYDVKM. The CDR3 totals 15 residues. V lost 2 bases and J 0 bases, leaving 9 bases between the germline ends. The CDR3 DNA follows: TGTGCCAGCAGTTTACCGGTCCCTAGCACAGATACGCAGTATTTT. Its translation is CASSLPVPSTDTQYF.

The gene calls are TRBV7-9 and TRBJ2-6, with TRBD1 as a possible D gene (6 bases). Trimming took off 5 bases at V and 2 bases at J, with 13 bases between the two ends. Per germline, CDR1 SEHNR and CDR2 FQNEAQ (reference sequence). CDR3 length equals 16 residues. CDR3 nucleotides: TGTGCCAGCAGCGCTTACAGGGTAACTGGGGCCAACGTCCTGACTTTC. Translation: CASSAYRVTGANVLTF. Complete variable domain (other parts from reference TRBV7-9 and TRBJ2-6): DTGVSQNPRHKITKRGQNVTFRCDPISEHNRLYWYRQTLGQGPEFLTYFQNEAQLEKSRLLSDRFSAERPKGSFSTLEIQRTEQGDSAMYLCASSAYRVTGANVLTFGAGSRLTVL.

This chain joins TRBV2 and TRBJ2-1; D gene ambiguous. Germline values: CDR1 SNHLY, CDR2 FYNNEI. The germline V and J ends were trimmed by 6 bases and 7 bases, with 13 bases remaining between them. The CDR3 is 13 residues long. CDR3 coding DNA: TGTGCCAGCAGCAGAGACTTAGAGAATGAGCAGTTCTTC. This encodes CASSRDLENEQFF.

The rearrangement links TRBV7-2 to TRBJ2-3, with 15 bases fitting TRBD2. The germline V gene encodes CDR1 SGHTA and CDR2 FQGNSA. The CDR3 totals 16 residues. With V trimmed by 5 bases and J by 5 bases, 5 bases remained unmatched. The CDR3 DNA sequence: TGTGCCAGCAGCCCTCGGACTAGCGGGAGGGGAGATACGCAGTATTTT. Residues: CASSPRTSGRGDTQYF.

This chain links TRBV13 with TRBJ1-4; D remains ambiguous. Germline CDR1 reads PRHDT; CDR2 reads FYEKMQ (reference sequence). V was pared by 0 bases and J by 7 bases, with 6 bases between. The length of the CDR3 is 13 residues. The CDR3 region is CASSLGRVEKLFF. CDR3 DNA sequence: TGTGCCAGCAGCTTAGGGAGGGTTGAAAAACTGTTTTTT. The whole variable domain, remainder taken from reference TRBV13 and TRBJ1-4, is AAGVIQSPRHLIKEKRETATLKCYPIPRHDTVYWYQQGPGQDPQFLISFYEKMQSDKGSIPDRFSAQQFSDYHSELNMSSLELGDSALYFCASSLGRVEKLFFGSGTQLSVL.

This chain joins TRBV6-1 and TRBJ2-7; no clear D. The CDR3 totals 13 residues. CDR1 and CDR2 (germline): MNHNS, SASEGT. Trimming stripped 6 bases from V and 0 bases from J, with 9 bases between. The CDR3 is CASRPSSSYEQYV. As DNA, the CDR3 is TGTGCCAGCAGGCCCAGTAGCTCCTACGAGCAGTACGTC.

This sequence joins TRBV6-1 and TRBJ1-1; 7 bases map to TRBD1. Germline CDR1 MNHNS, CDR2 SASEGT. The CDR3 loop spans 14 amino acids. V gave up 4 bases and J gave up 1 base; unmatched junction bases: 3. Here the CDR3 DNA reads TGTGCCAGCAGTGCGGGACAGACGAACACTGAAGCTTTCTTT. Residues: CASSAGQTNTEAFF.

This clone was counted only a few times. The gene calls are TRBV7-2 and TRBJ2-3; 12 bases map to TRBD2. CDR3 length: 17 amino acids. The germline V gene encodes CDR1 SGHTA and CDR2 FQGNSA. V lost 1 base to trimming and J lost 1 base; unmatched junction nucleotides: 3. The CDR3 loop is CASSLGGLAGRTDTQYF. CDR3 DNA: TGTGCCAGCAGCTTAGGGGGACTAGCGGGCCGCACAGATACGCAGTATTTT.

The J gene is TRBJ2-7, the V gene TRBV6-1; TRBD2 aligns across 8 bases. This CDR3 is built from 17 residues. Per the germline V gene, CDR1 is MNHNS and CDR2 is SASEGT. With V trimmed by 1 base and J by 2 bases, 10 bases remained unmatched. The CDR3 spells CASSEGLAGPLPYEQYV. Written as DNA, the CDR3 is TGTGCCAGCAGTGAAGGGTTAGCGGGACCTCTACCCTACGAGCAGTACGTC.

This chain connects TRBV5-4 to TRBJ2-5; 10 bases are a match to TRBD1. The DNA end is a closer match to TRBJ2-7, so the J assignment may be wrong. Germline V gives CDR1 SGHNT, CDR2 YYREEE (reference sequence). This CDR3 has 14 amino acids. In DNA, the CDR3 is TGTGCCAGCAGGCAAGGGACAGGGGATCACGAGCAGTACTTC. It codes for CASRQGTGDHEQYF.

This chain connects TRBV27 to TRBJ2-5; weak D call: TRBD2 (6 bases). V lost 4 bases, J lost 1 base, and 22 bases lay in between. CDR1 MNHEY and CDR2 SMNVEV come from the germline V gene (reference sequence). The CDR3 extends over 18 amino acids. The CDR3 bases are TGTGCCAGCAGTTCTTTGGGGGTTTCGGGAGATCTCCAAGAGACCCAGTACTTC. Translating it yields CASSSLGVSGDLQETQYF.

This clone was seen just once. The chain is built from TRBV19 and TRBJ2-1, with 9 bases lining up with TRBD2. The trim removed 1 base at V and 4 bases at J, leaving 11 bases unmatched. Germline V lookup: CDR1 LNHDA, CDR2 SQIVND (reference sequence). The CDR3 is 18 amino acids. The CDR3 DNA reads TGTGCCAGTAGTATAGGCGATACAGCGCGGGAGGGATACAATGAGCAGTTCTTC. It is translated as CASSIGDTAREGYNEQFF.

V and J are TRBV10-3 and TRBJ2-7; 8 bases are a match to TRBD1. Trimming cost V 6 bases and J 4 bases; bases outside gene matches: 8. The germline V gene encodes CDR1 ENHRY and CDR2 SYGVKD. This CDR3 has 14 residues. This CDR3 is CAIRKQGESYEQYF. In DNA, the CDR3 is TGTGCCATCAGGAAACAGGGGGAATCTTACGAGCAGTACTTC.